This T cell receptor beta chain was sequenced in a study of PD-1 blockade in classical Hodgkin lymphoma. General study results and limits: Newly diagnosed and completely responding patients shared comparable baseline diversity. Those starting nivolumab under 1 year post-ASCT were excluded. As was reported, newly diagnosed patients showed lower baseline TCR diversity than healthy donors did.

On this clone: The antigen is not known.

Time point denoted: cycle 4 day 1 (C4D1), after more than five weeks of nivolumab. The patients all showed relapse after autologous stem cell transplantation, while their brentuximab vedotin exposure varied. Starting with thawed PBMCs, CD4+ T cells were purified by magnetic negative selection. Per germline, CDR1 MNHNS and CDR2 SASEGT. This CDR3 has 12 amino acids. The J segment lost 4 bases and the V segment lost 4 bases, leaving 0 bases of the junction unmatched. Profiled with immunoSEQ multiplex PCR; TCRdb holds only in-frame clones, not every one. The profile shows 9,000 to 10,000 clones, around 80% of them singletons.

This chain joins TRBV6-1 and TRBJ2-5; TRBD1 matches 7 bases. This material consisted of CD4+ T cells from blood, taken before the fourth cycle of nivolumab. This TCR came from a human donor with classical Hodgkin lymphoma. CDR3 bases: TGTGCCAGCAGTGGGGACAGAGAGACCCAGTACTTC. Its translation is CASSGDRETQYF.